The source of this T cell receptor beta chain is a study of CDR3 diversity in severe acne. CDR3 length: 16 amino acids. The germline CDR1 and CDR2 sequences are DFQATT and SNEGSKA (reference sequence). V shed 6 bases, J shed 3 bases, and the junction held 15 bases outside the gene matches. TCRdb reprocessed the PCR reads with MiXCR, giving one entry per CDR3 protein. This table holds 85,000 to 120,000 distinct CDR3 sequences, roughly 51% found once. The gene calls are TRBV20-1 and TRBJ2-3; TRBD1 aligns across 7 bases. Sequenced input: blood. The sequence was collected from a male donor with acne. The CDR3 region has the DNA TGCAGTGCCCTCCACCGACAGGGCTCGTTTACAGATACGCAGTATTTT. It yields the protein CSALHRQGSFTDTQYF.